The source of this TCR beta chain is a study of radiotherapy plus CTLA-4 blockade in lung cancer. About the study: Objective responses were seen in 15% to 20% of patients, disease control in about 30%.

Germline assignment: CDR1 SGHAT and CDR2 FQNNGV. This CDR3 is built from 15 residues. With 5 bases removed from V and 4 bases from J, the gap between germline ends came to 16 bases. Overall study results and limits: Radiotherapy plus ipilimumab was followed by expansion in blood of tumor-derived TCR clones.

TCRdb's copy holds only in-frame clones and misses some; the assay was immunoSEQ multiplex PCR. This sample carries more than 65,000 clones, 75% to 90% of them seen once, and the ten largest clones take 0.75% to 1%. Concerning this clone: Antigen specificity is unknown.

Sequencing was performed on peripheral blood, taken from a patient treated with radiotherapy plus ipilimumab. The receptor was isolated from a human donor with non-small cell lung cancer who had stable disease on radiotherapy plus ipilimumab. This chain uses TRBV11-2 with TRBJ2-3, with a weak D call TRBD1 (5 bases). The chain's CDR3 is CASSVWQGPADTQYF. The CDR3 DNA is TGTGCCAGCAGCGTTTGGCAGGGCCCGGCAGATACGCAGTATTTT.